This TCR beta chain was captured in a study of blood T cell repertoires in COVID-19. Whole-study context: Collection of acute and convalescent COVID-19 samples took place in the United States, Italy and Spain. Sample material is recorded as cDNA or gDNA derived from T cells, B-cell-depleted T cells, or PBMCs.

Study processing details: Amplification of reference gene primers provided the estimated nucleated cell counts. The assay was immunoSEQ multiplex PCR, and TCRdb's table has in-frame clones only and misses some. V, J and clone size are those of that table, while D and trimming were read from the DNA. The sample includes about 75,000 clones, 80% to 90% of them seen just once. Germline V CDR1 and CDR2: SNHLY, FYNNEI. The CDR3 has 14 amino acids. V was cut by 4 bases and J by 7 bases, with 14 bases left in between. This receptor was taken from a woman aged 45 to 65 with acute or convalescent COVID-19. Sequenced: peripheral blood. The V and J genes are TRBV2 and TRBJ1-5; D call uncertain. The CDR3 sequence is CASSVAPREQPQHF. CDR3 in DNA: TGTGCCAGCAGTGTAGCGCCGCGGGAACAGCCCCAGCATTTT. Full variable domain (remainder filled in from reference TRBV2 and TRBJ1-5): EPEVTQTPSHQVTQMGQEVILRCVPISNHLYFYWYRQILGQKVEFLVSFYNNEISEKSEIFDDQFSVERPDGSNFTLKIRSTKLEDSAMYFCASSVAPREQPQHFGDGTRLSIL.